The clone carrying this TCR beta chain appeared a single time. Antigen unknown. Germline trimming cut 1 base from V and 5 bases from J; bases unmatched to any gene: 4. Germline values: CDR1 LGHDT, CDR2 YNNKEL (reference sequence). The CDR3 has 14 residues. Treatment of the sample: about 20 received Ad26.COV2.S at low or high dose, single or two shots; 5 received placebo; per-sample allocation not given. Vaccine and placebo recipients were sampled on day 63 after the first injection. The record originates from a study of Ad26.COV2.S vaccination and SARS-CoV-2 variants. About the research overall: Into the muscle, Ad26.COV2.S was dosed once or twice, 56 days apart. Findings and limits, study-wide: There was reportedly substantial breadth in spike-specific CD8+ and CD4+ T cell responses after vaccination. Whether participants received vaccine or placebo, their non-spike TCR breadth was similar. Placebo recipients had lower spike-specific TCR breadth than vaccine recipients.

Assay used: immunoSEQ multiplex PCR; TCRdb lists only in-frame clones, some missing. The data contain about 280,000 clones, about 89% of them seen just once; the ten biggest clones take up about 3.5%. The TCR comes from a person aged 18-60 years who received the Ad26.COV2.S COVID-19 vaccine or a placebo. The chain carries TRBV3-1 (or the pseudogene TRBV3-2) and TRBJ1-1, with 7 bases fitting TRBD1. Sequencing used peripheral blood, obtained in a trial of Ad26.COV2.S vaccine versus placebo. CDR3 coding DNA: TGTGCCAGCAGCCAAGGACAGGGAAGGACTGAAGCTTTCTTT. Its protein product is CASSQGQGRTEAFF.